This T cell receptor (beta chain) was captured by sequencing in a study of vaccination and CD4 T cells after COVID-19. About the research overall: Stimulation of cells relied on overlapping spike peptides derived from SARS-CoV-2, HCoV-NL63, HCoV-OC43 and HCoV-229E.

At the Johns Hopkins FTIC core, DNA taken from cultured CD4+ T cells was sequenced by way of the Oncomine TCR Beta short-read assay. MiXCR, run by TCRdb on the PCR reads, gives a single entry per CDR3 protein. The table lists over 8,500 distinct CDR3 sequences, around 63% of them singletons, with roughly 10% in the top ten. Described treatment: roughly ten-day PBMC culture with coronavirus spike peptide pools or control peptides (ViraFEST assay). Peptide pool stimulation in ViraFEST expanded antigen-specific T cells, whose TCRs were then sequenced. Recorded positive PCR dates fall between March and December 2020, preceding US Alpha, Beta and Delta variants. About this clonotype itself: Its antigen is undetermined.

The length of the CDR3 is 15 residues. Deletions cut 4 bases from V and 4 bases from J, with 13 bases between. The V gene's germline CDR1 is SGHVS and CDR2 FNYEAQ. The chain joins TRBV7-6 to TRBJ2-2; D is ambiguous. This receptor was identified in a human donor who had recovered from COVID-19. The material sequenced was CD4+ T cells from blood, cultured in vitro, taken before SARS-CoV-2 vaccination. CDR3 sequence: CASSSSSQSTGELFF. As DNA, the CDR3 is TGTGCCAGCAGCTCATCTTCACAGAGCACCGGGGAGCTGTTTTTT.